This TCR beta chain comes out of a study of shared T cell receptors in the human thymus. Assay: immunoSEQ multiplex PCR; the TCRdb copy retains only in-frame clones and omits some. This table has 700,000 or so clones, approximately 83% appearing once. Trimming stripped 1 base from V and 8 bases from J, with 14 bases between. This CDR3 contains 14 residues. Germline assignment: CDR1 KGHSH and CDR2 LQKENI. This sample was also put to use in a study of human thymus T cells. That investigation notes: Having surgery to correct congenital heart defects, healthy Finnish infants acted as the donors. Resections were taken during corrective heart surgery, and the thymus tissue came from these. Thymic and blood repertoires appeared to display a bias in their usage of V and J genes. Related work showed strongly overlapping thymic repertoires across unrelated individuals.

This TCR derives from a girl less than two years old with a congenital heart defect. The genes are TRBV18 and TRBJ1-2, with D uncertain. Sequenced: thymocytes. In nucleotides, the CDR3 is TGTGCCAGCTCACCACGGGCAGGTACTAGAGGCTACACCTTC. This codes for CASSPRAGTRGYTF. Full variable domain (outside the CDR3, taken from reference TRBV18 and TRBJ1-2): NAGVMQNPRHLVRRRGQEARLRCSPMKGHSHVYWYRQLPEEGLKFMVYLQKENIIDESGMPKERFSAEFPKEGPSILRIQQVVRGDSAAYFCASSPRAGTRGYTFGSGTRLTVV.